This T cell receptor beta chain was found in a study of CD8 T cells in Susac syndrome. RNA totalling roughly 0.5 to 1 ug underwent reverse transcription with random hexamers. Amplification of TCR beta CDR3 used immunoSEQ multiplex PCR across 54 Vbeta and 13 Jbeta. TCRdb ran MiXCR on the immunoSEQ multiplex PCR reads and lists one entry per CDR3 protein. The top ten clones hold about 0.25% of a sample with around 80,000 distinct CDR3 sequences, around 94% of them seen once. CD8+ and CD4+ T cells circulating in blood were sequenced for TCR beta. V lost 4 bases to trimming and J lost 5 bases; unmatched junction nucleotides: 10. The CDR3 totals 15 residues. The germline V gene encodes CDR1 MNHEY and CDR2 SVGAGI.

The chain carries TRBV6-5 and TRBJ2-7; 8 bases agree with TRBD2. The sequenced material came from CD8+ T cells from PBMCs. The receptor was isolated from a human donor in good health. CDR3 in DNA: TGTGCCAGCAGTTTTTCGGGAGGGCCTGTGGACGAGCAGTACGTC. Translated, it gives CASSFSGGPVDEQYV.